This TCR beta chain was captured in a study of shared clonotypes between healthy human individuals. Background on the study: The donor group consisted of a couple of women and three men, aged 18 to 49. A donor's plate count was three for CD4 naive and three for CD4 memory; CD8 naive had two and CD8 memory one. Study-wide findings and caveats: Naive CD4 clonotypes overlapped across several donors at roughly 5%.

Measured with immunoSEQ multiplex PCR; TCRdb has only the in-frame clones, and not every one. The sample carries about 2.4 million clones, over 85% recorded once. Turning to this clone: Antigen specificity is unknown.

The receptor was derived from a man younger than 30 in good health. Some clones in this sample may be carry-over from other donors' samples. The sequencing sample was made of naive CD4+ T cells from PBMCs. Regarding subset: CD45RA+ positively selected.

The chain's CDR3 is CASRAGTGLFYGYTF. CDR3 nucleotides: TGCGCCAGCAGGGCTGGGACAGGACTATTCTATGGCTACACCTTC. This rearrangement joins TRBV5-1 to TRBJ1-2, with 8 bases fitting TRBD1. With 5 bases clipped from V and 4 bases from J, the junction kept 10 bases outside the gene matches. The CDR3 loop spans 15 amino acids. The germline CDR1 and CDR2 sequences are SGHRS and YFSETQ.